This T cell receptor beta chain was profiled in a study of shared clonotypes between healthy human individuals. Overall study context: The donors, a couple of women and three men, were aged 18 to 49. Study results and caveats: Clonotypes shared by all four sorted-subset donors had higher generation probabilities than non-shared clonotypes. Among donors, clonotype sharing was expected to be affected by sequencing depth.

The CDR3 length is 17 residues. Trimming removed 4 bases from V and 5 bases from J; junction bases left unmatched: 13. CDR1 is SNHLY and CDR2 is FYNNEI in the germline V gene. With regard to this clone: The target antigen is unknown.

On sorted subsets, replicate PCRs used about 200 ng DNA, or about 30,000 T cell genomes. Clones were sequenced by immunoSEQ multiplex PCR, and TCRdb holds only the in-frame ones, with some missing. The data contain around 690,000 clones, about 90% of them seen just once; the ten biggest clones take up about 34%. The chain has TRBV2 and TRBJ2-3; 9 bases align to TRBD1. The sequenced sample was memory CD8+ T cells from PBMCs. The subset is: CD45RO+ cells pooled with CCR7-negative TemRA cells. This clonotype was sampled from a man aged 18 to 30 in good health. Some clones in this sample may be carry-over from other donors' samples. The CDR3 spells CASSVLRDRVMRDTQYF. Written as DNA, the CDR3 is TGTGCCAGCAGTGTGCTACGGGACAGGGTTATGAGAGATACGCAGTATTTT.